A single sample is the source of the 9 T cell receptor beta chains below, sequenced in a study of T cell changes during pregnancy in multiple sclerosis. This table comes from immunoSEQ multiplex PCR, and its TCRdb copy is limited to in-frame clones, with some not included. The sample lists roughly 40,000 clones, roughly 94% occurring once. The sample consisted of peripheral blood, taken in the third trimester of pregnancy. These receptors came from a female donor with multiple sclerosis, enrolled in a pregnancy study.

This chain joins TRBV7-3 and TRBJ2-1, with TRBD2 matching 10 bases. Germline loops: CDR1 SGHTA, CDR2 FQGTGA. J was trimmed by 2 bases and V by 5 bases; bases with no gene match: 6. The CDR3 has 16 residues. The chain's CDR3 is CASSLHSGGTYNEQFF. For the CDR3, the DNA is TGTGCCAGCAGCCTGCATAGCGGGGGGACCTACAATGAGCAGTTCTTC.

The rearrangement joins TRBV7-8 to TRBJ1-5; D is possibly TRBD1 (5 bases). The germline gives CDR1 SGHVS, CDR2 FQNEAQ. This CDR3 spans 15 amino acids. V dropped 5 bases and J dropped 7 bases, with 18 bases sitting between them. CDR3 sequence reads: CASSPTSGVGQPQHF. The CDR3 nucleotides read TGTGCCAGCAGCCCAACATCGGGGGTAGGGCAGCCCCAGCATTTT.

The V call is TRBV5-4, the J call TRBJ2-1; TRBD1 matches at 7 bases. The CDR3 consists of 17 residues. Germline loops: CDR1 SGHNT, CDR2 YYREEE (reference sequence). The junction had 13 bases not matched to a gene; V was cut back by 4 bases and J by 3 bases. The CDR3 is CASSGPVRDRGYNEQFF. CDR3 in DNA: TGTGCCAGCAGCGGACCAGTCAGGGACAGAGGCTACAATGAGCAGTTCTTC. The full variable domain, its missing parts supplied by reference TRBV5-4 and TRBJ2-1, is ETGVTQSPTHLIKTRGQQVTLRCSSQSGHNTVSWYQQALGQGPQFIFQYYREEENGRGNFPPRFSGLQFPNYSSELNVNALELDDSALYLCASSGPVRDRGYNEQFFGPGTRLTVL.

The chain couples TRBV6-1 to TRBJ2-4; 8 bases are shared with TRBD2. Germline loops: CDR1 MNHNS, CDR2 SASEGT. CDR3 size: 16 residues. V was clipped by 0 bases and J by 10 bases; unmatched bases: 11. CDR3: CASSEARFGGEGIQYF. CDR3 nucleotides: TGTGCCAGCAGTGAAGCGCGTTTCGGGGGGGAGGGTATTCAGTACTTC.

The genes are TRBV4-1 and TRBJ2-7, with 7 positions matching TRBD1. Germline CDR1 MGHRA, CDR2 YSYEKL. With 1 base clipped from V and 3 bases from J, the junction kept 15 bases outside the gene matches. The CDR3 runs 18 residues. The CDR3 sequence is CASSQVIGPGQKYYEQYF. Written as DNA, the CDR3 is TGCGCCAGCAGCCAAGTCATAGGGCCGGGACAGAAATACTACGAGCAGTACTTC.

This clone appeared a single time. The genes are TRBV11-1 and TRBJ2-5, with D maybe TRBD2 (6 bases). Trimming stripped 7 bases from V and 5 bases from J, with 17 bases between. Germline V CDR1 and CDR2: SGHAT, FQDESV (reference sequence). The CDR3 has 14 amino acids. DNA of the CDR3: TGTGCCAGCACCCATGTTGGGGCGGGGGAGACCCAGTACTTC. This gives the protein CASTHVGAGETQYF. Full variable domain (outside the CDR3, taken from reference TRBV11-1 and TRBJ2-5): EAEVAQSPRYKITEKSQAVAFWCDPISGHATLYWYRQILGQGPELLVQFQDESVVDDSQLPKDRFSAERLKGVDSTLKIQPAELGDSAMYLCASTHVGAGETQYFGPGTRLLVL.

In its sample, this clone was seen a few times. The chain links TRBV5-1 to TRBJ1-6, with D tentatively TRBD1 (5 bases). This CDR3 is built from 14 residues. The V and J ends lost 4 bases and 10 bases respectively, with 15 bases between them. Looked up from germline, CDR1 is SGHRS and CDR2 is YFSETQ. CDR3 in amino acids: CASSLQGTESPLHF. The CDR3, as DNA: TGCGCCAGCAGCCTTCAGGGCACGGAGTCACCCCTCCACTTT.

The chain has TRBV9 and TRBJ2-4; 7 nucleotides match TRBD1. The ends lost 4 bases at V and 4 bases at J; junction bases unmatched: 8. CDR1 and CDR2 (germline): SGDLS, YYNGEE. CDR3 length equals 15 residues. The CDR3 DNA reads as TGTGCCAGCAGCCCGTCCGGGACAGCTAAAAACATTCAGTACTTC. Amino acids: CASSPSGTAKNIQYF.

The gene calls are TRBV2 and TRBJ1-4; D is ambiguous. Germline values: CDR1 SNHLY, CDR2 FYNNEI. V shed 7 bases and J shed 0 bases, with 6 bases lying between them. The CDR3 length is 13 residues. The CDR3 DNA reads TGTGCCAGCACTAGGACAACTAATGAAAAACTGTTTTTT. Its protein is CASTRTTNEKLFF.